The 22 T cell receptor beta chains below all came from one sample that was sequenced in a study of shared clonotypes between healthy human individuals. Produced via immunoSEQ multiplex PCR; TCRdb's table is partial and in-frame only. The repertoire holds 2 million to 2.5 million clones, with about 95% as singletons. Naive CD8 cells, CD45RO-negative and positively selected for CCR7, excluded terminally differentiated effector memory CD45RA+ cells. Sequenced: naive CD8+ T cells sorted from blood. Every receptor here comes from a man in his late teens or twenties in good health.

The gene calls are TRBV5-1 and TRBJ2-2; the D gene is possibly TRBD2 (5 bases). The length of the CDR3 is 14 residues. The ends were cut back, 7 bases at V and 5 bases at J, with 15 bases in the middle. The germline V gene has CDR1 SGHRS and CDR2 YFSETQ. The CDR3 region has the DNA TGCGCCAGCTTCGGAGAGGGTTGGACCGGGGAGCTGTTTTTT. Translation: CASFGEGWTGELFF.

CDR3 protein: CASSLGRETQYF. The CDR3 bases are TGTGCCAGCAGCTTGGGGAGGGAGACCCAGTACTTC. The chain links TRBV5-4 to TRBJ2-5; possible D gene TRBD2, 5 bases. Germline V lookup: CDR1 SGHNT, CDR2 YYREEE (reference sequence). There are 12 residues in the CDR3. The germline V and J ends were trimmed by 0 bases and 5 bases, with 5 bases remaining between them.

The V and J genes are TRBV29-1 and TRBJ2-1; D is undetermined. V shed 1 base and J shed 2 bases, with 12 bases lying between them. Germline lookup yields CDR1 SQVTM and CDR2 ANQGSEA. The CDR3 loop spans 15 amino acids. CDR3 nucleotide sequence: TGCAGCGTTGAAGGTCAGTGGACCACCTACAATGAGCAGTTCTTC. It yields the protein CSVEGQWTTYNEQFF.

DNA of the CDR3: TGTGCCAGCAGCTTAGGCAGGCCACAAGAGACCCAGTACTTC. Translation gives CASSLGRPQETQYF. The V and J genes are TRBV7-9 and TRBJ2-5, with unresolved D. Trimming took 1 base from V and 2 from J, leaving 8 bases between them. From germline, CDR1 is SEHNR and CDR2 FQNEAQ (reference sequence). The CDR3 is made up of 14 amino acids.

This rearrangement joins TRBV19 to TRBJ2-7; 10 bases map to TRBD2. Germline V CDR1 and CDR2: LNHDA, SQIVND (reference sequence). The CDR3 is made up of 15 amino acids. The V segment lost 5 bases and the J segment 0 bases; nucleotides outside the gene matches: 4. Here the CDR3 reads CASSQGTSASYEQYF. DNA for the CDR3: TGTGCCAGTAGTCAGGGGACTAGCGCCTCCTACGAGCAGTACTTC.

The chain joins TRBV4-3 to TRBJ2-2; D unresolved. Germline CDR1 LGHNA, CDR2 YSLEER. V lost 2 bases to trimming and J lost 1 base, with 11 bases between them. The CDR3 is made up of 16 amino acids. The DNA for the CDR3 is TGCGCCAGCAGCCAAACGTCGGTACAGAACACCGGGGAGCTGTTTTTT. Protein sequence: CASSQTSVQNTGELFF.

The chain links TRBV10-1 to TRBJ2-3, with D hard to call. The CDR3 sequence is 15 residues long. Germline loops: CDR1 WNHNN, CDR2 SYGVQD (reference sequence). The germline V and J ends were trimmed by 0 bases and 1 base, with 8 bases remaining between them. DNA of the CDR3: TGCGCCAGCAGTGAGTCTTTTGGGGGCACAGATACGCAGTATTTT. It yields the protein CASSESFGGTDTQYF.

The chain joins TRBV5-4 to TRBJ2-7; TRBD1 aligns across 7 bases. J gave up 0 bases and V 3 bases, and 6 bases lay outside the gene matches. Germline V lookup: CDR1 SGHNT, CDR2 YYREEE (reference sequence). The CDR3 loop spans 15 amino acids. The CDR3 DNA sequence: TGTGCCAGCAGCTCGGGACAGCCCAGCTCCTACGAGCAGTACTTC. Its translation is CASSSGQPSSYEQYF.

The chain recombines TRBV7-9 with TRBJ1-3, with a tentative D call TRBD1 (6 bases). Germline-derived CDR1 and CDR2 are SEHNR and FQNEAQ (reference sequence). CDR3 length equals 15 residues. Deletions cut 5 bases from V and 2 bases from J, with 13 bases between. CDR3 sequence: CASSASGGPGNTIYF. The CDR3 coding sequence is TGTGCCAGCAGCGCGAGCGGGGGGCCTGGAAACACCATATATTTT.

V and J are TRBV5-1 and TRBJ2-1; weak D call: TRBD2 (6 bases). This CDR3 has 15 residues. V was shortened by 0 bases and J by 6 bases, with 13 bases between the two germline ends. Germline values: CDR1 SGHRS, CDR2 YFSETQ. The CDR3 region is CASSLVGGPFNEQFF. CDR3 in DNA: TGCGCCAGCAGCTTGGTGGGGGGTCCCTTCAATGAGCAGTTCTTC.

The CDR3 DNA reads TGTGCCAGCGCCCTTTGGGATGAGACAGATACGCAGTATTTT. This translates into CASALWDETDTQYF. V is TRBV7-9 and J is TRBJ2-3; unclear D gene. Looked up from germline, CDR1 is SEHNR and CDR2 is FQNEAQ (reference sequence). The CDR3 spans 14 residues. V lost 8 bases, J lost 3 bases, and 15 bases lay in between. The full variable domain, with the rest looked up from reference TRBV7-9 and TRBJ2-3, is DTGVSQNPRHKITKRGQNVTFRCDPISEHNRLYWYRQTLGQGPEFLTYFQNEAQLEKSRLLSDRFSAERPKGSFSTLEIQRTEQGDSAMYLCASALWDETDTQYFGPGTRLTVL.

The chain employs TRBV13 and TRBJ2-7; unclear D gene. The germline gives CDR1 PRHDT, CDR2 FYEKMQ (reference sequence). The ends were cut back, 2 bases at V and 2 bases at J, with 10 bases in the middle. This CDR3 region has 14 residues. CDR3 in DNA: TGTGCCAGCAGCTTAAGCGATAAGGCCTACGAGCAGTACTTC. This encodes CASSLSDKAYEQYF.

J is TRBJ2-1 and V is TRBV9; possibly TRBD1 for D (6 bases). V gave up 6 bases and J gave up 5 bases, with 15 bases separating them. In germline, CDR1 is SGDLS, CDR2 YYNGEE. The CDR3 is 14 residues long. CDR3 DNA: TGTGCCAGCACCCCCGTTGGGGGCCACAATGAGCAGTTCTTC. Translated: CASTPVGGHNEQFF. Full variable domain (missing parts from reference TRBV9 and TRBJ2-1): DSGVTQTPKHLITATGQRVTLRCSPRSGDLSVYWYQQSLDQGLQFLIQYYNGEERAKGNILERFSAQQFPDLHSELNLSSLELGDSALYFCASTPVGGHNEQFFGPGTRLTVL.

DNA for the CDR3: TGTGCCAGTAGTATCGGTCTAGCGGACTCCTACGAGCAGTACTTC. Translation: CASSIGLADSYEQYF. The chain couples TRBV19 to TRBJ2-7, with 7 bases lining up with TRBD2. Looked up from germline, CDR1 is LNHDA and CDR2 is SQIVND (reference sequence). The CDR3 sequence is 15 residues long. With 3 bases clipped from V and 0 bases from J, the junction kept 5 bases outside the gene matches. The complete variable domain, with remaining parts taken from reference TRBV19 and TRBJ2-7, reads DGGITQSPKYLFRKEGQNVTLSCEQNLNHDAMYWYRQDPGQGLRLIYYSQIVNDFQKGDIAEGYSVSREKKESFPLTVTSAQKNPTAFYLCASSIGLADSYEQYFGPGTRLTVT.

The rearrangement joins TRBV27 to TRBJ2-7, with TRBD1 matching over 9 bases. The germline V gene encodes CDR1 MNHEY and CDR2 SMNVEV (reference sequence). The CDR3 contains 16 residues. V lost 5 bases, J lost 2 bases, and 10 bases stayed unmatched. CDR3 nucleotides: TGTGCCAGCAGTCCTACGGGACAGGGCGGCACCTACGAGCAGTACTTC. Protein product: CASSPTGQGGTYEQYF.

The chain uses TRBV18 and TRBJ1-2, with D unresolved. Germline lookup yields CDR1 KGHSH and CDR2 LQKENI. The germline V and J ends were trimmed by 2 bases and 0 bases, with 13 bases remaining between them. The CDR3 extends over 16 amino acids. The CDR3 DNA reads TGTGCCAGCTCACCAGTTCCGGGGAACCCTAACTATGGCTACACCTTC. Translation gives CASSPVPGNPNYGYTF.

With regard to this clone: Other nucleotide sequences in the sample specify the same CDR3. The chain joins TRBV7-9 to TRBJ2-7; a weak D match, TRBD2 (5 bases). The CDR3 contains 12 residues. V gave up 9 bases and J gave up 3 bases, with 12 bases separating them. Germline V lookup: CDR1 SEHNR, CDR2 FQNEAQ (reference sequence). CDR3 in amino acids: CASGLGSYEQYF. Here the CDR3 DNA reads TGTGCCAGTGGACTCGGTAGCTACGAGCAGTACTTC.

The V call is TRBV5-8, the J call TRBJ1-2; 9 positions agree with TRBD1. Germline V gives CDR1 SGHTS, CDR2 YDEGEE. The V and J ends lost 4 bases and 5 bases, in that order; junction bases with no gene match: 12. The CDR3 has 16 residues. In DNA, the CDR3 is TGTGCCAGCAGCCCGAACCGGGACAGGGCTGGGTATGGCTACACCTTC. It codes for CASSPNRDRAGYGYTF.

The rearrangement uses TRBV9 and TRBJ1-1; tentatively, D is TRBD1 (5 bases). Trimming stripped 0 bases from V and 7 bases from J, with 7 bases between. Per the germline V gene, CDR1 is SGDLS and CDR2 is YYNGEE. CDR3 length: 12 amino acids. The DNA for the CDR3 is TGTGCCAGCAGCGTAGAAGGGGTTGAAGCTTTCTTT. It specifies CASSVEGVEAFF.

This chain connects TRBV5-4 to TRBJ2-7; TRBD1 agrees at 9 bases. The junction had 6 bases not matched to a gene; V was cut back by 4 bases and J by 4 bases. Germline V gives CDR1 SGHNT, CDR2 YYREEE (reference sequence). The CDR3 spans 14 residues. The CDR3 reads CASSRTGELYEQYF. CDR3 nucleotide sequence: TGTGCCAGCAGCCGGACAGGGGAACTGTACGAGCAGTACTTC.

Of note for this clone: In the same sample, other DNA sequences code for this CDR3. The chain couples TRBV30 to TRBJ1-6, with a weak D call TRBD1 (5 bases). Germline V gives CDR1 GTSNPN, CDR2 SVGIG (reference sequence). Trimming took 0 bases from V and 7 from J, leaving 10 bases between them. The CDR3 length is 14 residues. The CDR3 DNA is TGTGCCTGGAGTGTCGGGGCAGGGAATTCACCCCTCCACTTT. Translating it yields CAWSVGAGNSPLHF.

With regard to this clone: At the DNA level, this CDR3 is encoded by other sequences in the same sample as well. The chain joins TRBV5-4 to TRBJ2-7, with a possible D match to TRBD2 (6 bases). The CDR3 extends over 13 amino acids. CDR1 SGHNT and CDR2 YYREEE come from the germline V gene (reference sequence). Deletions cut 4 bases from V and 1 base from J, with 9 bases between. CDR3 amino acids: CASSPGGSYEQYF. The DNA for the CDR3 is TGTGCCAGCAGCCCCGGGGGTTCCTACGAGCAGTACTTC.